Below, 32 T cell receptor beta chains from the same sample are listed, as sequenced in a study of blood T cell repertoires in COVID-19. Some clones are missing from TCRdb's copy, which holds only in-frame ones; the method was immunoSEQ multiplex PCR. Among just over 250,000 clones listed, about 87% were seen once. The sequencing input was peripheral blood. The receptors derive from a man aged 60-69 years who had recovered from COVID-19.

The rearrangement joins TRBV2 to TRBJ1-2, with 9 bases matching TRBD1. V was clipped by 4 bases and J by 4 bases; unmatched bases: 7. The V gene's germline CDR1 is SNHLY and CDR2 FYNNEI. The CDR3 length is 15 residues. The CDR3 DNA reads as TGTGCCAGCAGTGGCCGGGACAGGGACACCTATGGCTACACCTTC. This sequence encodes CASSGRDRDTYGYTF.

V and J are TRBV6-5 and TRBJ2-2; 11 nucleotides agree with TRBD2. The CDR3 sequence is 15 residues long. Germline lookup yields CDR1 MNHEY and CDR2 SVGAGI. J lost 6 bases, V lost 6 bases, and 6 bases had no gene match. The CDR3 protein is CASRGLAGRSGELFF. In DNA, the CDR3 is TGTGCCAGCAGAGGACTAGCGGGCCGTTCCGGGGAGCTGTTTTTT.

The rearrangement uses TRBV7-9 and TRBJ1-2, with D possibly being TRBD1 (5 bases). The CDR3 runs 13 residues. V was pared by 5 bases and J by 7 bases, with 14 bases between. Germline V gene lookup returns CDR1 SEHNR and CDR2 FQNEAQ (reference sequence). CDR3 loop: CASSRAPGGGYTF. CDR3 nucleotides: TGTGCCAGCAGCCGGGCGCCGGGGGGTGGCTACACCTTC.

The chain's CDR3 is CSVAGGGGKTEAFF. The CDR3 DNA reads as TGCAGCGTTGCCGGGGGAGGGGGGAAAACTGAAGCTTTCTTT. The V and J genes are TRBV29-1 and TRBJ1-1, with D maybe TRBD1 (6 bases). Deletions cut 4 bases from V and 5 bases from J, with 17 bases between. The CDR3 totals 14 residues. The V gene's germline CDR1 is SQVTM and CDR2 ANQGSEA.

The V call is TRBV7-6, the J call TRBJ1-5; a possible D gene is TRBD1 (5 bases). The V gene lost 5 bases and the J gene lost 7 bases, with 12 bases spanning the gap. This CDR3 region has 13 residues. The V gene's germline CDR1 is SGHVS and CDR2 FNYEAQ. For the CDR3, the DNA is TGTGCCAGCAGCCCGGAGGGGAGCCAGCCCCAGCATTTT. Its protein is CASSPEGSQPQHF.

The rearrangement joins TRBV3-1 (or the pseudogene TRBV3-2) to TRBJ2-2; 7 bases fit TRBD1. The germline V gene has CDR1 LGHDT and CDR2 YNNKEL (reference sequence). The CDR3 contains 17 residues. V trimming: 6 bases; J trimming: 5 bases; junction bases outside the gene matches: 15. This CDR3 reads CASRPKYRGVGTGELFF. As DNA, the CDR3 is TGTGCCAGCAGACCTAAATACAGGGGAGTGGGAACCGGGGAGCTGTTTTTT.

V and J are TRBV6-4 and TRBJ2-5; D gene unclear. Germline assignment: CDR1 MRHNA and CDR2 SNTAGT. Trimming removed 10 bases from V and 0 bases from J, with 12 bases in between. The CDR3 has 13 residues. The CDR3 coding sequence is TGTGCCACCATCGCAGCGTACCAAGAGACCCAGTACTTC. Its protein product is CATIAAYQETQYF.

V is TRBV15 and J is TRBJ2-1; possibly TRBD1 for D (6 bases). The ends were cut back, 0 bases at V and 12 bases at J, with 15 bases in the middle. Germline V gene sequence: CDR1 LNHNV, CDR2 YYDKDF (reference sequence). This CDR3 is built from 14 residues. In nucleotides, the CDR3 is TGTGCCACCAGCAGAGAAGGACAGCCCGGAGGGCAGTTCTTC. This codes for CATSREGQPGGQFF.

The chain is built from TRBV10-3 and TRBJ2-5, with D tentatively TRBD2 (5 bases). The CDR3 runs to 15 residues. CDR1 and CDR2 from the germline V gene are ENHRY and SYGVKD. Trimming removed 6 bases from V and 2 bases from J, with 16 bases in between. The DNA of the CDR3 is TGTGCCATCAGCCGGGGTTCGGGTCCGCAAGAGACCCAGTACTTC. This sequence encodes CAISRGSGPQETQYF.

The CDR3 DNA is TGTGCCTGGAGTCAGAGCACAGATACGCAGTATTTT. It specifies CAWSQSTDTQYF. The chain carries TRBV30 and TRBJ2-3; D unclear. Trimming pared 2 bases from V and 0 bases from J, leaving 3 bases between. CDR3 length equals 12 residues. Germline assignment: CDR1 GTSNPN and CDR2 SVGIG (reference sequence).

V and J are TRBV4-2 and TRBJ2-1; TRBD2 aligns across 8 bases. There are 16 residues in the CDR3. Germline assignment: CDR1 LGHNA and CDR2 YNFKEQ. V trimming: 3 bases; J trimming: 4 bases; junction bases outside the gene matches: 8. CDR3 bases: TGTGCCAGCAGCCACTCGCGGGGGGCCGGGTACAATGAGCAGTTCTTC. Amino acids: CASSHSRGAGYNEQFF.

The chain couples TRBV5-1 to TRBJ1-2; D gene unclear. The V gene lost 0 bases and the J gene lost 1 base, with 10 bases spanning the gap. CDR1 is SGHRS and CDR2 is YFSETQ in the germline V gene. The CDR3 consists of 15 residues. For the CDR3, the DNA is TGCGCCAGCAGCTTGGTCCTAGGAGTTAACTATGGCTACACCTTC. This sequence encodes CASSLVLGVNYGYTF.

A single count supports this clone. CDR3 loop: CATSDFRTGGYNSPLHF. The CDR3 DNA is TGTGCCACCAGTGATTTCCGGACAGGGGGGTATAATTCACCCCTCCACTTT. V and J are TRBV24-1 and TRBJ1-6, with 10 bases matching TRBD1. Germline V gene data show CDR1 as KGHDR and CDR2 as SFDVKD. The trim removed 1 base at V and 4 bases at J, leaving 3 bases unmatched. There are 17 residues in the CDR3.

The rearrangement uses TRBV6-4 and TRBJ2-5; D possibly corresponds to TRBD2 (5 bases). Per germline, CDR1 MRHNA and CDR2 SNTAGT. V was clipped by 0 bases and J by 2 bases, with 10 bases between them. There are 15 residues in the CDR3. This chain's CDR3 is CASSDSYGGQETQYF. The CDR3, as DNA: TGTGCCAGCAGTGACTCGTACGGAGGACAAGAGACCCAGTACTTC.

The chain is built from TRBV2 and TRBJ2-7, with a weak D call TRBD1 (6 bases). This CDR3 contains 17 residues. Germline V gene sequence: CDR1 SNHLY, CDR2 FYNNEI. The V gene lost 2 bases and the J gene lost 3 bases, with 20 bases spanning the gap. The CDR3 DNA reads as TGTGCCAGCAGTGAATATTCGGACAGCGTTACATTCTACGAGCAGTACTTC. This gives the protein CASSEYSDSVTFYEQYF.

J is TRBJ2-1 and V is TRBV11-2, with 11 bases fitting TRBD2. The length of the CDR3 is 18 residues. V lost 5 bases to trimming and J lost 4 bases; unmatched junction nucleotides: 13. Germline V lookup: CDR1 SGHAT, CDR2 FQNNGV. This CDR3 is CASSHYRGSGGAYNEQFF. The CDR3 nucleotides are TGTGCCAGCAGCCACTATAGGGGTAGCGGGGGGGCTTACAATGAGCAGTTCTTC.

The genes are TRBV2 and TRBJ2-7; TRBD1 matches at 10 bases. The CDR3 is 13 amino acids. V was clipped by 8 bases and J by 3 bases; unmatched bases: 4. CDR1 SNHLY and CDR2 FYNNEI come from the germline V gene. The CDR3 DNA is TGTGCCAGCGCCGACAGGGGGCTCTACGAGCAGTACTTC. Protein: CASADRGLYEQYF.

This chain connects TRBV6-5 to TRBJ1-2, with TRBD1 matching over 9 bases. This CDR3 region has 14 residues. Germline trimming cut 4 bases from V and 8 bases from J; bases unmatched to any gene: 8. Germline values: CDR1 MNHEY, CDR2 SVGAGI. The CDR3 coding sequence is TGTGCCAGCAGTTTCTACAGGGGGCGAGGCGGCTACACCTTC. Its protein product is CASSFYRGRGGYTF.

This chain links TRBV19 with TRBJ2-7; D perhaps matches TRBD2 (5 bases). Germline V CDR1 and CDR2: LNHDA, SQIVND (reference sequence). Trimming shortened V by 5 bases and J by 5 bases, and 19 bases separated the two germline ends. This CDR3 contains 15 residues. The CDR3 region is CASSPRRTERNEQYF. CDR3 nucleotide sequence: TGTGCCAGTAGTCCCCGACGGACCGAGCGGAACGAGCAGTACTTC.

J is TRBJ1-2 and V is TRBV11-2; TRBD1 matches 11 bases. The CDR3 covers 16 residues. The germline CDR1 and CDR2 sequences are SGHAT and FQNNGV. After removal of 5 bases from V and 7 bases from J, the junction contained 12 bases not matched to a gene. The CDR3 protein is CASSRGQGARAGGYTF. The CDR3 DNA sequence: TGTGCCAGCAGCCGAGGACAGGGGGCGAGAGCGGGTGGCTACACCTTC.

The rearrangement links TRBV4-1 to TRBJ2-7, with 8 bases matching TRBD1. This CDR3 has 17 amino acids. After removal of 0 bases from V and 2 bases from J, the junction contained 9 bases not matched to a gene. Germline values: CDR1 MGHRA, CDR2 YSYEKL. The DNA for the CDR3 is TGCGCCAGCAGCCAAGATTGGAGTCAGGGGGCTACCTACGAGCAGTACTTC. The encoded protein is CASSQDWSQGATYEQYF.

The CDR3 bases are TGTGCCAGCACCCGTGGCAGACTCTCCTACGAGCAGTACTTC. It codes for CASTRGRLSYEQYF. This chain uses TRBV7-6 with TRBJ2-7; no firm D call. Trimming left V 7 bases short and J 0 bases short, with 13 bases between. The CDR3 length is 14 residues. Germline V gene sequence: CDR1 SGHVS, CDR2 FNYEAQ.

V is TRBV18 and J is TRBJ1-1; a weak D match, TRBD1 (5 bases). This CDR3 contains 13 residues. Trimming pared 3 bases from V and 2 bases from J, leaving 7 bases between. Germline values: CDR1 KGHSH, CDR2 LQKENI. The CDR3 here is CASSPQGNTEAFF. The CDR3 DNA sequence: TGTGCCAGCTCACCTCAGGGCAACACTGAAGCTTTCTTT. Using reference TRBV18 and TRBJ1-1 for the parts outside the CDR3, the full variable domain is NAGVMQNPRHLVRRRGQEARLRCSPMKGHSHVYWYRQLPEEGLKFMVYLQKENIIDESGMPKERFSAEFPKEGPSILRIQQVVRGDSAAYFCASSPQGNTEAFFGQGTRLTVV.

The CDR3: CASSQGGTGHGYTF. The CDR3 nucleotides are TGTGCCAGCAGCCAAGGAGGGACAGGGCATGGCTACACCTTC. This sequence joins TRBV3-1 (or the pseudogene TRBV3-2) and TRBJ1-2, with 9 nucleotides matching TRBD1. J gave up 6 bases and V 1 base, and 3 bases lay outside the gene matches. CDR3 size: 14 residues. Germline assignment: CDR1 LGHDT and CDR2 YNNKEL (reference sequence).

The V call is TRBV6-1, the J call TRBJ2-2, with TRBD2 as a possible D gene (6 bases). V was trimmed by 3 bases and J by 1 base, leaving 12 bases between them. The CDR3 is 16 residues long. Germline CDR1 is MNHNS and CDR2 is SASEGT. The CDR3 region is CASSDPRGGNTGELFF. In DNA form, the CDR3 reads TGTGCCAGCAGTGACCCTAGGGGAGGGAACACCGGGGAGCTGTTTTTT.

The DNA of the CDR3 is TGTGCCAGCAAGAGCGGGGGGCTGAACACCGGGGAGCTGTTTTTT. Encoded protein: CASKSGGLNTGELFF. This chain joins TRBV6-5 and TRBJ2-2, with 9 bases that match TRBD2. CDR1 is MNHEY, CDR2 SVGAGI, per germline. The V and J ends lost 7 bases and 1 base, in that order; junction bases with no gene match: 4. CDR3 length equals 15 residues.

The chain couples TRBV7-9 to TRBJ2-2, with D uncertain. The germline gives CDR1 SEHNR, CDR2 FQNEAQ (reference sequence). The germline V and J ends were trimmed by 5 bases and 6 bases, with 7 bases remaining between them. This CDR3 has 12 amino acids. In nucleotides, the CDR3 is TGTGCCAGCAGCACCCAGTCCGGGGAGCTGTTTTTT. Amino acids: CASSTQSGELFF.

CDR3 sequence: CASSPNRVAYEQYF. The CDR3 coding sequence is TGTGCCAGCTCACCAAACAGGGTCGCCTACGAGCAGTACTTC. The chain links TRBV18 to TRBJ2-7; possible D gene TRBD1, 6 bases. V was cut by 2 bases and J by 2 bases, with 10 bases left in between. The CDR3 loop spans 14 amino acids. Germline-derived CDR1 and CDR2 are KGHSH and LQKENI.

The chain recombines TRBV7-3 with TRBJ2-2, with D maybe TRBD2 (6 bases). The CDR3 is made up of 13 amino acids. From germline, CDR1 is SGHTA and CDR2 FQGTGA. V gave up 2 bases and J gave up 8 bases, with 9 bases separating them. This chain's CDR3 is CASSLGGNGELFF. The CDR3 DNA reads as TGTGCCAGCAGCTTAGGCGGGAATGGGGAGCTGTTTTTT.

The rearrangement joins TRBV3-1 (or the pseudogene TRBV3-2) to TRBJ2-1; 11 bases agree with TRBD2. With 1 base clipped from V and 6 bases from J, the junction kept 5 bases outside the gene matches. Germline CDR1 is LGHDT and CDR2 is YNNKEL (reference sequence). The CDR3 has 16 residues. CDR3 protein: CASSQAGGTSGNEQFF. DNA of the CDR3: TGTGCCAGCAGCCAAGCCGGGGGGACTAGCGGCAATGAGCAGTTCTTC.

V gene TRBV29-1 combines with J gene TRBJ2-1; TRBD1 aligns across 10 bases. The germline CDR1 and CDR2 sequences are SQVTM and ANQGSEA. V lost 5 bases to trimming and J lost 4 bases; unmatched junction nucleotides: 8. This CDR3 has 15 residues. The CDR3 nucleotides are TGCAGCGTTCAAAGGGACAGGGGACCTTACAATGAGCAGTTCTTC. It yields the protein CSVQRDRGPYNEQFF.

V usage is TRBV9 and J usage is TRBJ1-3; 10 nucleotides align to TRBD1. The germline V gene has CDR1 SGDLS and CDR2 YYNGEE. With 4 bases clipped from V and 5 bases from J, the junction kept 6 bases outside the gene matches. The length of the CDR3 is 15 residues. This chain's CDR3 is CASSQPGQGRNTIYF. CDR3 DNA sequence: TGTGCCAGCAGCCAACCGGGACAGGGGCGAAACACCATATATTTT.